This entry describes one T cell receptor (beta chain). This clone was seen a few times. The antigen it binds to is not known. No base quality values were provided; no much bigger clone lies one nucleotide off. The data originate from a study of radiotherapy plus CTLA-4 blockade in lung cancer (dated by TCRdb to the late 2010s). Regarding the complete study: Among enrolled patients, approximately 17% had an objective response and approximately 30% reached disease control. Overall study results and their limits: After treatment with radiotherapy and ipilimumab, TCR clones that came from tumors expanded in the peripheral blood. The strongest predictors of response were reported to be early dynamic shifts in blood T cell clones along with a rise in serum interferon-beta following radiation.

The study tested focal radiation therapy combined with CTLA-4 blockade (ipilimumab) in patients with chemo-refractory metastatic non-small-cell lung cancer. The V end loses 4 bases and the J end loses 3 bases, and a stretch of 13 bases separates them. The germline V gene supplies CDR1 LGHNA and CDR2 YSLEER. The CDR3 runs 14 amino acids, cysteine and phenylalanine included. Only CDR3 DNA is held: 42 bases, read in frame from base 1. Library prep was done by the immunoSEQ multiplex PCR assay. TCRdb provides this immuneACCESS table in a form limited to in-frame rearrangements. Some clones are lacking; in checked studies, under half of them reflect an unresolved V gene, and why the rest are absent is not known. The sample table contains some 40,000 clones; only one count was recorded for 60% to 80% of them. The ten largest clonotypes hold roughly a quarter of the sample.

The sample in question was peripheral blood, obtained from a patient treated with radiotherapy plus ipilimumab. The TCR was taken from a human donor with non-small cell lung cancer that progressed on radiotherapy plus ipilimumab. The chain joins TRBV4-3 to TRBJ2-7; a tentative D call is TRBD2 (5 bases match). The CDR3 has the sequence CASSPEEGRYEQYF. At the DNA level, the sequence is TGCGCCAGCAGCCCGGAAGAGGGCCGCTACGAGCAGTACTTC.